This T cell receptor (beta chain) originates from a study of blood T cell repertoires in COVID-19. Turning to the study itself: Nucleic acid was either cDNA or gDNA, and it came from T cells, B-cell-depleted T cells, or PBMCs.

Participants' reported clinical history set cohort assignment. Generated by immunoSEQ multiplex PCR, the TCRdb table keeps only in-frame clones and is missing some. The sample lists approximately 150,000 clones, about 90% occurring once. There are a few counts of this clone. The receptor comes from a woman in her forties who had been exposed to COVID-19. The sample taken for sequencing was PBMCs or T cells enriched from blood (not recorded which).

CDR3: CASSAGTSGRARGETQYF. CDR3 coding DNA: TGTGCCAGCAGTGCCGGGACTAGCGGGAGGGCCCGGGGAGAGACCCAGTACTTC. This chain links TRBV6-2 or TRBV6-3 with TRBJ2-5; 16 bases are a match to TRBD2. This CDR3 region has 18 residues. Looked up from germline, CDR1 is MNHEY and CDR2 is SVGEGT. Trimming at V came to 5 bases and at J to 4 bases, leaving 10 bases not matched to a gene.